The T cell receptor (beta chain) described here comes from a study of T-cell reconstitution after alpha-beta-depleted transplantation in children. General study points: From surviving recipient T cells and thymic progenitors came the high day-60 TCRbeta diversity observed in some patients. Reportedly, roughly two months post-transplant, alpha-beta T cells arose from several hundred expanded graft clones. A year post-transplant, T-cell counts and diversity derived mostly from newly produced T cells.

The CDR3 length is 16 residues. V lost 3 bases to trimming and J lost 3 bases, with 18 bases between them. Germline V lookup: CDR1 LNHDA, CDR2 SQIVND (reference sequence). Worth noting for this clonotype: Its antigen remains unknown.

Unique molecular identifiers were incorporated into the prepared TCRbeta library. TCRdb reprocessed the PCR reads via MiXCR and lists one record per CDR3 protein. The sample includes over 150,000 distinct CDR3 sequences, roughly 7% of them seen just once. The chain recombines TRBV19 with TRBJ2-7; D is possibly TRBD2 (6 bases). This TCR derives from a boy aged 2 to 10 with acute lymphoblastic leukemia, due to receive a stem cell transplant. The sample here was PBMCs, taken before TCRalphabeta/CD19-depleted stem cell transplant. CDR3 in amino acids: CASSMAGTMGGYEQYF. The CDR3 DNA sequence: TGTGCCAGTAGTATGGCCGGGACGATGGGGGGCTACGAGCAGTACTTC.